Listed here are 7 T cell receptor beta chains from one sample, sequenced in a study of neurological immune-mediated disorders. TCRdb itself ran the 5' RACE reads through MiXCR, one entry per CDR3 protein. The sample yields about 70,000 distinct CDR3 sequences, 4.8% seen once. Sequenced input: PBMCs. These receptors were taken from a woman aged 70-85 years with multiple sclerosis.

This clonotype came up many times. This chain uses TRBV29-1 with TRBJ2-7, with D uncertain. The CDR3 contains 12 residues. Germline values: CDR1 SQVTM, CDR2 ANQGSEA. The V gene lost 4 bases and the J gene lost 2 bases, with 9 bases spanning the gap. The CDR3 DNA reads as TGCAGCGTTGCGGCCGGACCCTACGAGCAGTACTTC. The encoded protein is CSVAAGPYEQYF.

This clonotype was counted ten times or more. The genes are TRBV5-1 and TRBJ1-1; TRBD1 matches at 7 bases. The CDR3 has 13 residues. CDR1 SGHRS and CDR2 YFSETQ come from the germline V gene. V lost 0 bases and J lost 6; bases outside the gene matches: 2. CDR3 sequence reads: CASSLGTGPEAFF. CDR3 nucleotide sequence: TGCGCCAGCAGCTTGGGGACAGGCCCTGAAGCTTTCTTT.

This clonotype showed up just a few times. This chain links TRBV6-5 with TRBJ2-1; 7 nucleotides match TRBD1. CDR3 size: 16 residues. V was clipped by 5 bases and J by 2 bases; unmatched bases: 9. The germline V gene encodes CDR1 MNHEY and CDR2 SVGAGI. In DNA, the CDR3 is TGTGCCAGCAGTCCCAGGGGGAGAAAGACCTACAATGAGCAGTTCTTC. It codes for CASSPRGRKTYNEQFF.

This clonotype came up many times. This chain uses TRBV6-2 or TRBV6-3 with TRBJ2-5; 8 nucleotides agree with TRBD2. J lost 5 bases, V lost 6 bases, and 5 bases had no gene match. The germline V gene has CDR1 MNHEY and CDR2 SVGEGT. The CDR3 is 13 amino acids. CDR3 loop: CASRATSEETQYF. CDR3 DNA: TGTGCCAGCAGAGCGACTAGCGAGGAGACCCAGTACTTC.

CDR3 nucleotides: TGTGCCAGCAGTTCCAACAGGGGGCGAAGAACTGAAGCTTTCTTT. It encodes CASSSNRGRRTEAFF. The rearrangement links TRBV6-5 to TRBJ1-1; 9 bases are shared with TRBD1. V dropped 4 bases and J dropped 5; count of bases not matched to a gene: 8. The CDR3 is 15 residues long. Germline lookup yields CDR1 MNHEY and CDR2 SVGAGI.

This clonotype was counted at least ten times. The rearrangement uses TRBV20-1 and TRBJ2-1, with TRBD2 matching 9 bases. There are 15 residues in the CDR3. J gave up 6 bases and V 2 bases, and 8 bases lay outside the gene matches. The germline CDR1 and CDR2 sequences are DFQATT and SNEGSKA (reference sequence). This CDR3 is CSARPASGIVNEQFF. In DNA, the CDR3 is TGCAGTGCTAGACCGGCTAGCGGGATAGTCAATGAGCAGTTCTTC.

There are many counts of this clonotype. The J gene is TRBJ1-1, the V gene TRBV12-3 or TRBV12-4, with D perhaps TRBD1 (5 bases). V was clipped by 5 bases and J by 7 bases, with 11 bases between them. CDR3 size: 12 residues. The CDR3 is CASSRGEGEAFF. In nucleotides, the CDR3 is TGTGCCAGCAGTCGGGGGGAAGGTGAAGCTTTCTTT.